Each of the 27 T cell receptor beta chains below was sequenced from the same sample in a study of long-term antiretroviral therapy in people with HIV. Version v3.0 of the immunoSEQ assay was performed at survey level. The protocol was immunoSEQ multiplex PCR, while the TCRdb copy is restricted to in-frame clones and leaves out a portion. The table has about 25,000 clones, 88% seen once. The sample in question was unsorted PBMCs, obtained more than 4.4 years after starting antiretroviral therapy. These receptors all come from a man younger than 40 with HIV.

V gene TRBV5-4 combines with J gene TRBJ2-5, with TRBD2 identical over 9 bases. Trimming at V came to 4 bases and at J to 2 bases, leaving 9 bases not matched to a gene. CDR3 length: 16 amino acids. Germline V CDR1 and CDR2: SGHNT, YYREEE (reference sequence). The CDR3 loop is CASSPGVAGAQETQYF. CDR3 DNA: TGTGCCAGCAGCCCGGGGGTAGCGGGGGCACAAGAGACCCAGTACTTC.

The chain carries TRBV27 and TRBJ2-1; D is tentatively TRBD1 or TRBD2 (5 bases each). CDR3 length: 14 amino acids. V shed 4 bases and J shed 10 bases, with 17 bases lying between them. Germline V CDR1 and CDR2: MNHEY, SMNVEV (reference sequence). The CDR3 nucleotides read TGTGCCAGCAGTTACGCCGGGACCCCGGACGAGCAGTTCTTC. Translated, it gives CASSYAGTPDEQFF.

V gene TRBV30 combines with J gene TRBJ1-5, with TRBD1 as a possible D gene (6 bases). Germline V CDR1 and CDR2: GTSNPN, SVGIG (reference sequence). CDR3 length equals 15 residues. Trimming pared 1 base from V and 4 bases from J, leaving 14 bases between. The DNA of the CDR3 is TGTGCCTGGAGTGGAGGGAATCAGGGGAATCAGCCCCAGCATTTT. This sequence encodes CAWSGGNQGNQPQHF.

This chain uses TRBV6-6 with TRBJ1-2; D might be TRBD1 (5 bases). CDR1 and CDR2 from the germline V gene are MNHNY and SVGAGI (reference sequence). The CDR3 has 14 amino acids. V was shortened by 2 bases and J by 4 bases, with 11 bases between the two germline ends. The CDR3 loop is CASSYPGRSYGYTF. CDR3 sequence (DNA): TGTGCCAGCAGTTACCCGGGACGGTCCTATGGCTACACCTTC.

The chain joins TRBV10-3 to TRBJ2-3; 9 bases agree with TRBD2. Germline trimming cut 3 bases from V and 3 bases from J; bases unmatched to any gene: 4. Germline V gene sequence: CDR1 ENHRY, CDR2 SYGVKD. The CDR3 has 15 amino acids. CDR3: CAISESGGSTDTQYF. DNA for the CDR3: TGTGCCATCAGTGAAAGCGGGGGGTCGACAGATACGCAGTATTTT.

This rearrangement joins TRBV19 to TRBJ2-2, with TRBD2 matching over 8 bases. Germline CDR1 LNHDA, CDR2 SQIVND (reference sequence). V lost 8 bases, J lost 3 bases, and 11 bases stayed unmatched. This CDR3 contains 16 residues. The CDR3 spells CASLPRRGVYTGELFF. The CDR3 DNA reads TGTGCCAGTCTCCCGCGGCGGGGGGTTTACACCGGGGAGCTGTTTTTT.

The V call is TRBV5-4, the J call TRBJ1-3; a weak D match, TRBD1 (6 bases). Per germline, CDR1 SGHNT and CDR2 YYREEE (reference sequence). The CDR3 is 15 amino acids. Trimming removed 0 bases from V and 4 bases from J, with 11 bases in between. The CDR3, as DNA: TGTGCCAGCAGCTTGGATGCAGGGGTAGGAAACACCATATATTTT. It encodes CASSLDAGVGNTIYF. The whole variable domain, remainder taken from reference TRBV5-4 and TRBJ1-3, is ETGVTQSPTHLIKTRGQQVTLRCSSQSGHNTVSWYQQALGQGPQFIFQYYREEENGRGNFPPRFSGLQFPNYSSELNVNALELDDSALYLCASSLDAGVGNTIYFGEGSWLTVV.

In nucleotides, the CDR3 is TGCGCCAGCAGGCCTGTAGTACAAGATACGCAGTATTTT. It translates to CASRPVVQDTQYF. The V and J genes are TRBV5-1 and TRBJ2-3; no firm D call. Trimming removed 5 bases from V and 5 bases from J, with 12 bases in between. The CDR3 has 13 residues. Germline V gene data show CDR1 as SGHRS and CDR2 as YFSETQ.

The J gene is TRBJ1-2, the V gene TRBV18, with D possibly TRBD1 on 5 matching bases. V was clipped by 3 bases and J by 7 bases, with 12 bases between them. Per the germline V gene, CDR1 is KGHSH and CDR2 is LQKENI. There are 13 residues in the CDR3. DNA of the CDR3: TGTGCCAGCTCACCGGACACCCTCGGTGGCTACACCTTC. This sequence encodes CASSPDTLGGYTF.

The chain is built from TRBV19 and TRBJ1-1; TRBD1 matches 7 bases. The ends lost 6 bases at V and 2 bases at J; junction bases unmatched: 15. The germline gives CDR1 LNHDA, CDR2 SQIVND (reference sequence). CDR3 length equals 17 residues. The CDR3 DNA follows: TGTGCCAGTAGCAGTTCTTCTGTCCGGGACAGAAACACTGAAGCTTTCTTT. Encoded protein: CASSSSSVRDRNTEAFF.

V is TRBV6-6 and J is TRBJ1-5; D is uncertain. This CDR3 region has 15 residues. Trimming stripped 6 bases from V and 1 base from J, with 13 bases between. Germline CDR1 is MNHNY and CDR2 is SVGAGI (reference sequence). The CDR3 nucleotides are TGTGCCAGCAGAGTAAACGGAGGGAGCAATCAGCCCCAGCATTTT. It encodes CASRVNGGSNQPQHF.

The CDR3 loop is CSVDSYGYTF. The CDR3, as DNA: TGCAGCGTAGACAGTTATGGCTACACCTTC. The V gene is TRBV29-1, the J gene TRBJ1-2, with D possibly being TRBD1 (5 bases). There are 10 residues in the CDR3. Germline V lookup: CDR1 SQVTM, CDR2 ANQGSEA. The germline V and J ends were trimmed by 6 bases and 5 bases, with 7 bases remaining between them.

This chain connects TRBV27 to TRBJ1-6, with TRBD1 matching 9 bases. The trim removed 8 bases at V and 9 bases at J, leaving 11 bases unmatched. The length of the CDR3 is 15 residues. The germline gives CDR1 MNHEY, CDR2 SMNVEV (reference sequence). Here the CDR3 DNA reads TGTGCCAGCGGTGGACCTGACAGGGGGACTTCACCCCTCCACTTT. This codes for CASGGPDRGTSPLHF.

The chain links TRBV6-6 to TRBJ1-5; tentatively, D is TRBD1 (6 bases). The germline gives CDR1 MNHNY, CDR2 SVGAGI (reference sequence). V lost 4 bases, J lost 0 bases, and 10 bases lay in between. This CDR3 has 15 residues. CDR3 in DNA: TGTGCCAGCAGTTTCCAGGGGAATAGCAATCAGCCCCAGCATTTT. Translated, it gives CASSFQGNSNQPQHF.

CDR3 nucleotide sequence: TGTGCCAGCAGTTTAGGGACAGGACGGAACACTGAAGCTTTCTTT. Encoded protein: CASSLGTGRNTEAFF. The genes are TRBV27 and TRBJ1-1; TRBD1 aligns across 8 bases. Trimming at V came to 2 bases and at J to 1 base, leaving 3 bases not matched to a gene. This CDR3 spans 15 amino acids. Germline CDR1 is MNHEY and CDR2 is SMNVEV (reference sequence).

The chain has TRBV19 and TRBJ1-1, with D unclear. This CDR3 is 15 amino acids long. Trimming took 1 base from V and 2 from J, leaving 11 bases between them. CDR1 is LNHDA, CDR2 SQIVND, per germline (reference sequence). The CDR3 region has the DNA TGTGCCAGTAGTATAGGACCAGAACTAAACACTGAAGCTTTCTTT. Amino acid sequence: CASSIGPELNTEAFF. The full variable domain, its missing parts supplied by reference TRBV19 and TRBJ1-1, is DGGITQSPKYLFRKEGQNVTLSCEQNLNHDAMYWYRQDPGQGLRLIYYSQIVNDFQKGDIAEGYSVSREKKESFPLTVTSAQKNPTAFYLCASSIGPELNTEAFFGQGTRLTVV.

This clone occurred a few times. This CDR3 is CASSLGTGVYSNQPQHF. In DNA, the CDR3 is TGTGCCAGCAGCCTCGGGACAGGGGTTTATAGCAATCAGCCCCAGCATTTT. The rearrangement uses TRBV7-8 and TRBJ1-5, with TRBD1 matching over 10 bases. V shed 5 bases and J 0 bases; nucleotides not matched to a gene: 7. Germline CDR1 reads SGHVS; CDR2 reads FQNEAQ. The length of the CDR3 is 17 residues. Filled out from reference TRBV7-8 and TRBJ1-5, the complete variable domain reads GAGVSQSPRYKVAKRGQDVALRCDPISGHVSLFWYQQALGQGPEFLTYFQNEAQLDKSGLPSDRFFAERPEGSVSTLKIQRTQQEDSAVYLCASSLGTGVYSNQPQHFGDGTRLSIL.

The chain has TRBV4-2 and TRBJ2-6; D might be TRBD1 or TRBD2, each matching 5 bases. V dropped 5 bases and J dropped 4 bases, with 9 bases sitting between them. The CDR3 runs to 14 residues. The V gene's germline CDR1 is LGHNA and CDR2 YNFKEQ. As DNA, the CDR3 is TGTGCCAGCAGCGGGGGTTTCGGGGCCAACGTCCTGACTTTC. It encodes CASSGGFGANVLTF.

J is TRBJ2-3 and V is TRBV5-1; D call uncertain. The CDR3 is made up of 13 amino acids. Germline CDR1 reads SGHRS; CDR2 reads YFSETQ. V was pared by 4 bases and J by 3 bases, with 9 bases between. The CDR3 loop reads CASSLDSTDTQYF. The DNA for the CDR3 is TGCGCCAGCAGCCTAGACTCAACAGATACGCAGTATTTT.

There are a few counts of this clone. The chain combines TRBV9 with TRBJ1-2; 7 positions match TRBD1. Per germline, CDR1 SGDLS and CDR2 YYNGEE. The CDR3 spans 12 residues. The V gene end was trimmed by 3 bases and the J gene end by 7 bases; junction bases not matched to a gene: 3. This CDR3 is CASSEGALGYTF. CDR3 coding DNA: TGTGCCAGCAGCGAGGGGGCGCTTGGCTACACCTTC.

The rearrangement links TRBV6-5 to TRBJ2-7; D remains ambiguous. CDR1 is MNHEY, CDR2 SVGAGI, per germline. This CDR3 comprises 14 residues. V lost 3 bases to trimming and J lost 5 bases, with 14 bases between them. DNA of the CDR3: TGTGCCAGCAGTTATTCCCCGGGTTTTAACGAGCAGTACTTC. This codes for CASSYSPGFNEQYF.

The rearrangement uses TRBV9 and TRBJ2-7; 7 bases align to TRBD2. CDR1 is SGDLS, CDR2 YYNGEE, per germline. Losses at the gene ends were 4 bases for V and 0 bases for J; bases not matched to a gene: 7. CDR3 length: 15 residues. The CDR3 DNA follows: TGTGCCAGCAGCCCACGGGGCGGGGGCTCCTACGAGCAGTACTTC. It is translated as CASSPRGGGSYEQYF.

The chain recombines TRBV18 with TRBJ2-3, with D perhaps given as TRBD1 or TRBD2 (5 bases each). Trimming cost V 3 bases and J 1 base, with 11 bases left between them. The CDR3 runs 15 residues. Germline V CDR1 and CDR2: KGHSH, LQKENI. The CDR3 sequence: CASSPIGAGTDTQYF. CDR3 DNA sequence: TGTGCCAGCTCACCGATCGGGGCTGGCACAGATACGCAGTATTTT.

This chain links TRBV5-4 with TRBJ2-7; D call uncertain. This CDR3 spans 15 amino acids. Germline CDR1 SGHNT, CDR2 YYREEE (reference sequence). V was pared by 4 bases and J by 3 bases, with 17 bases between. CDR3 sequence reads: CASSLTPDGYYEQYF. In nucleotides, the CDR3 is TGTGCCAGCAGCCTGACACCTGACGGCTACTACGAGCAGTACTTC.

This clone was counted only a few times. The chain links TRBV10-3 to TRBJ1-4; weak D call: TRBD1 (5 bases). Trimming shortened V by 6 bases and J by 8 bases, and 10 bases separated the two germline ends. The CDR3 consists of 12 residues. Germline V lookup: CDR1 ENHRY, CDR2 SYGVKD. The CDR3 spells CAIRETEEKLFF. CDR3 in DNA: TGTGCCATCAGGGAGACAGAGGAAAAACTGTTTTTT.

The J gene is TRBJ2-2, the V gene TRBV7-8, with D unclear. The germline V gene has CDR1 SGHVS and CDR2 FQNEAQ. V dropped 7 bases and J dropped 0 bases, with 15 bases sitting between them. The CDR3 contains 16 residues. CDR3 residues: CASNYRGPANTGELFF. The DNA for the CDR3 is TGTGCCAGCAACTACCGCGGCCCCGCGAACACCGGGGAGCTGTTTTTT. The variable domain in full, completed from reference TRBV7-8 and TRBJ2-2, reads GAGVSQSPRYKVAKRGQDVALRCDPISGHVSLFWYQQALGQGPEFLTYFQNEAQLDKSGLPSDRFFAERPEGSVSTLKIQRTQQEDSAVYLCASNYRGPANTGELFFGEGSRLTVL.

This chain uses TRBV7-9 with TRBJ2-2; no definite D call. The V gene lost 3 bases and the J gene lost 4 bases, with 15 bases spanning the gap. This CDR3 is built from 16 residues. Germline V CDR1 and CDR2: SEHNR, FQNEAQ (reference sequence). In DNA form, the CDR3 reads TGTGCCAGCAGCTTTTTGGCAAGCAGATTCACCGGGGAGCTGTTTTTT. It specifies CASSFLASRFTGELFF. Variable domain in full (rest from reference TRBV7-9 and TRBJ2-2): DTGVSQNPRHKITKRGQNVTFRCDPISEHNRLYWYRQTLGQGPEFLTYFQNEAQLEKSRLLSDRFSAERPKGSFSTLEIQRTEQGDSAMYLCASSFLASRFTGELFFGEGSRLTVL.